Listed here is a single TCR beta chain. What it binds is not known. The data were produced by immunoSEQ multiplex PCR, yet TCRdb's version contains in-frame clones alone and is incomplete. The data contain about 84,000 clones, 94% of them singletons. The data were obtained in a study of OX40 agonist ivuxolimab in advanced cancers. About the study: Head and neck, renal cell, melanoma or hepatocellular carcinoma were the cancers that dose-escalation patients had. Partial responses were seen in three patients, one with hepatocellular carcinoma and two with cutaneous melanoma. Whole-study findings and limits: CD4+ and CD8+ blood T cells expanded clonally by week 6 at 0.1 to 3.0 mg/kg.

The germline V gene has CDR1 SGDLS and CDR2 YYNGEE. V was clipped by 3 bases and J by 3 bases, with 16 bases between them. The CDR3 covers 15 residues. Source: CD4+ or CD8+ T cells sorted from blood, taken in a trial of the OX40 agonist ivuxolimab. This chain links TRBV9 with TRBJ2-7, with D perhaps given as TRBD1 or TRBD2 (5 bases each). This sequence was found in an adult with an advanced solid tumor such as melanoma, head and neck, liver or kidney cancer. The DNA for the CDR3 is TGTGCCAGCAGCGCTGGGACCACAACCTTCTACGAGCAGTACTTC. Translated, it gives CASSAGTTTFYEQYF. The full variable domain, rest sourced from reference TRBV9 and TRBJ2-7, is DSGVTQTPKHLITATGQRVTLRCSPRSGDLSVYWYQQSLDQGLQFLIQYYNGEERAKGNILERFSAQQFPDLHSELNLSSLELGDSALYFCASSAGTTTFYEQYFGPGTRLTVT.